The 16 T cell receptor beta chains below all came from one sample that was sequenced in a study of blood T cell repertoires in COVID-19. The method was immunoSEQ multiplex PCR; TCRdb's version includes in-frame clones alone and lacks a portion of them. The sample has some 150,000 clones, 83% seen once; the top ten hold about 4%. The source material was PBMCs or T cells enriched from blood (not recorded which). These receptors were collected from a woman between 45 and 65 years old in a cohort exposed to, infected with or recovered from COVID-19 (not recorded which).

V and J are TRBV28 and TRBJ1-4; 11 positions agree with TRBD1. J lost 8 bases, V lost 5 bases, and 4 bases had no gene match. This CDR3 has 14 residues. Germline CDR1 reads MDHEN; CDR2 reads SYDVKM. The CDR3 sequence: CASSPDRGLEKLFF. The DNA for the CDR3 is TGTGCCAGCAGTCCGGACAGGGGGCTCGAAAAACTGTTTTTT.

The J gene is TRBJ2-1, the V gene TRBV7-9, with 14 bases that match TRBD2. Germline trimming cut 4 bases from V and 3 bases from J; bases unmatched to any gene: 8. The CDR3 runs 18 residues. Germline-derived CDR1 and CDR2 are SEHNR and FQNEAQ (reference sequence). The CDR3 DNA reads TGTGCCAGCAGCTCTCCGGGACTAGCGGGGGTGTACTACAATGAGCAGTTCTTC. This codes for CASSSPGLAGVYYNEQFF.

The chain uses TRBV30 and TRBJ1-5; 8 bases are a match to TRBD1. The CDR3 has 16 amino acids. Germline V gives CDR1 GTSNPN, CDR2 SVGIG (reference sequence). V lost 1 base to trimming and J lost 6 bases; unmatched junction nucleotides: 11. Here the CDR3 DNA reads TGTGCCTGGAGTGAGGCGGACAGGGTGGTGGGTCAGCCCCAGCATTTT. Amino acid sequence: CAWSEADRVVGQPQHF.

The CDR3: CASSADSYGYTF. CDR3 coding DNA: TGTGCCAGCAGCGCCGACAGCTATGGCTACACCTTC. The chain recombines TRBV9 with TRBJ1-2; tentative D call: TRBD1 (5 bases). This CDR3 comprises 12 residues. Per the germline V gene, CDR1 is SGDLS and CDR2 is YYNGEE. Trimming left V 3 bases short and J 4 bases short, with 7 bases between.

This clone was picked up one time. V is TRBV4-2 and J is TRBJ2-7; TRBD1 matches 10 bases. The CDR3 consists of 16 residues. The germline V gene encodes CDR1 LGHNA and CDR2 YNFKEQ. V dropped 2 bases and J dropped 5; count of bases not matched to a gene: 9. The CDR3 loop reads CASSQLMTGGAHEQYF. CDR3 coding DNA: TGTGCCAGCAGCCAATTGATGACAGGGGGCGCCCACGAGCAGTACTTC.

The rearrangement joins TRBV11-2 to TRBJ1-2; a possible D gene is TRBD1 (6 bases). CDR1 is SGHAT, CDR2 FQNNGV, per germline. V shed 3 bases and J shed 8 bases, with 13 bases lying between them. This CDR3 contains 13 residues. CDR3 nucleotide sequence: TGTGCCAGCAGCTTTCAAAGGACAGACGGCTACACCTTC. Protein: CASSFQRTDGYTF.

This clone was picked up a small number of times. This chain's CDR3 is CASSEDPGGGSTDTQYF. Here the CDR3 DNA reads TGTGCCAGCAGTGAAGACCCTGGTGGGGGGAGCACAGATACGCAGTATTTT. J is TRBJ2-3 and V is TRBV2; D possibly corresponds to TRBD2 (6 bases). The germline V gene has CDR1 SNHLY and CDR2 FYNNEI. Trimming took 1 base from V and 0 from J, leaving 14 bases between them. The CDR3 sequence is 17 residues long.

This chain uses TRBV6-2 or TRBV6-3 with TRBJ2-1, with a possible D match to TRBD1 (5 bases). Germline loops: CDR1 MNHEY, CDR2 SVGEGT. The CDR3 loop spans 16 amino acids. V lost 5 bases to trimming and J lost 2 bases, with 16 bases between them. The CDR3 DNA reads as TGTGCCAGCAGTCTAGACCAGGGTGGCGCCTACAATGAGCAGTTCTTC. Translation gives CASSLDQGGAYNEQFF.

The rearrangement joins TRBV2 to TRBJ2-3; D possibly corresponds to TRBD2 (5 bases). V was shortened by 8 bases and J by 0 bases, with 12 bases between the two germline ends. Germline V gene sequence: CDR1 SNHLY, CDR2 FYNNEI. The CDR3 is 14 residues long. CDR3 residues: CASVSGISTDTQYF. The CDR3 DNA is TGTGCCAGCGTTTCCGGGATTAGCACAGATACGCAGTATTTT.

V is TRBV5-1 and J is TRBJ2-3, with D maybe TRBD2 (5 bases). V was trimmed by 2 bases and J by 2 bases, leaving 9 bases between them. The germline gives CDR1 SGHRS, CDR2 YFSETQ. This CDR3 is 14 amino acids long. The CDR3 protein is CASSFNRDTDTQYF. The CDR3 DNA is TGCGCCAGCAGCTTTAATCGGGACACAGATACGCAGTATTTT.

V is TRBV7-8 and J is TRBJ1-2, with D maybe TRBD1 (5 bases). The CDR3 length is 15 residues. V lost 0 bases, J lost 3 bases, and 11 bases lay in between. Germline values: CDR1 SGHVS, CDR2 FQNEAQ. CDR3 coding DNA: TGTGCCAGCAGCTTAGCGCCCAGGGAGGACTATGGCTACACCTTC. Translating gives CASSLAPREDYGYTF.

The chain links TRBV19 to TRBJ2-2; the match to TRBD2 covers 8 bases. The CDR3 is 16 amino acids. V shed 0 bases and J 5 bases; nucleotides not matched to a gene: 5. The germline V gene has CDR1 LNHDA and CDR2 SQIVND (reference sequence). The DNA for the CDR3 is TGTGCCAGTAGTATAGATCCGGGCGGGGGGACCGGGGAGCTGTTTTTT. Amino acids: CASSIDPGGGTGELFF.

The V call is TRBV3-1 (or the pseudogene TRBV3-2), the J call TRBJ2-3; 8 bases align to TRBD2. The CDR3 runs 16 residues. With V trimmed by 4 bases and J by 0 bases, 6 bases remained unmatched. Per germline, CDR1 LGHDT and CDR2 YNNKEL (reference sequence). CDR3 protein: CASSPSGGISTDTQYF. The CDR3 coding sequence is TGTGCCAGCAGCCCCTCGGGAGGGATTAGCACAGATACGCAGTATTTT.

The V gene is TRBV6-5, the J gene TRBJ1-1; 8 bases line up with TRBD1. The CDR3 loop spans 12 amino acids. Per the germline V gene, CDR1 is MNHEY and CDR2 is SVGAGI. Germline trimming cut 7 bases from V and 11 bases from J; bases unmatched to any gene: 9. The CDR3 reads CASIGQGLSAFF. The CDR3 DNA is TGTGCCAGCATAGGACAGGGATTGAGCGCTTTCTTT.

J is TRBJ2-1 and V is TRBV29-1, with 7 positions matching TRBD2. CDR1 SQVTM and CDR2 ANQGSEA come from the germline V gene. This CDR3 comprises 14 residues. The CDR3 sequence: CSALGGPPNNEQFF. The CDR3 nucleotides are TGCAGTGCACTGGGAGGGCCGCCGAACAATGAGCAGTTCTTC.

The J gene is TRBJ1-2, the V gene TRBV15; 9 bases line up with TRBD1. Per germline, CDR1 LNHNV and CDR2 YYDKDF (reference sequence). The CDR3 consists of 14 residues. V was clipped by 4 bases and J by 3 bases; unmatched bases: 3. CDR3 loop: CATSIGQGYYGYTF. For the CDR3, the DNA is TGTGCCACCAGCATCGGACAGGGGTACTATGGCTACACCTTC.